This T cell receptor beta chain is from a study of blood T cells in healthy people across ages. Germline V gene sequence: CDR1 SGHTA, CDR2 FQGTGA. The CDR3 has 13 amino acids. A J-beta primer mix and a sample-barcoded 5' primer were used in a second PCR of about 7 to 11 cycles. TCRdb passed the 5' RACE reads through MiXCR, listing each CDR3 protein once. The profile shows roughly 700,000 distinct CDR3 sequences, 45% to 50% of them singletons. The donors, aged roughly 6 to 90, were healthy Caucasians from Russia. Of note for this clonotype: The germline gene is not matched at one end of the junction; a read error may be the cause.

The V call is TRBV7-3, the J call TRBJ1-1; D might be TRBD1 (6 bases). The sample consisted of blood. This TCR was recovered from a woman between 55 and 75 years old in good health. This CDR3 reads CASSVTGYTEAFF. CDR3 in DNA: TGTGCCAGCAGCGTAACAGGGTATACTGAAGCTTTCTTT.